This record looks at one TCR beta chain sequence and its context. The data originate from a study of blood T cell repertoires in COVID-19. As for the study in general: Collection of acute and convalescent COVID-19 samples took place in the United States, Italy and Spain.

Original analysis: Amplified reference gene primers provided the basis for estimating nucleated cell counts. The repertoire was sequenced with immunoSEQ multiplex PCR; TCRdb's copy has only in-frame clones and lacks some. Clonal size and the V and J genes are those of that table, whereas D and trimming came from the DNA. There are more than 80,000 clones in the sample; about 87% occur only once, and under 6% lies in the top ten. The clonotype was recovered from a man aged 35 to 55 with acute or convalescent COVID-19. The sample taken for sequencing was peripheral blood.

The CDR3 coding sequence is TGTGCCTGGAGTAGCGAGCTAAATCAGCCCCAGCATTTT. Its protein product is CAWSSELNQPQHF. This rearrangement joins TRBV30 to TRBJ1-5; the D is unclear. CDR3 length: 13 amino acids. CDR1 is GTSNPN and CDR2 is SVGIG in the germline V gene (reference sequence). Between the trimmed V and J ends, which lost 2 bases and 4 bases, there was a span of 9 bases.